This entry describes one T cell receptor gamma chain. Its antigen is still unknown. The junction had 7 bases not matched to a gene; V was cut back by 0 bases and J by 3 bases. Germline CDR1 and CDR2: EGSTGY and YDSYTSSV. The CDR3 runs to 16 residues. TCRdb redid the clone calls on the PCR reads with CATT. The data contain approximately 9,000 gamma-chain clones, around 50% of them seen just once; the ten biggest clones take up more than 2%. The data were obtained in a study of human gamma delta and Vdelta1 T cells. Study results and limitations: Polyclonal Delta One T cells reportedly showed broad cytotoxic targeting of acute myeloid leukemia.

The source is a human donor in good health. Sequencing used Vdelta1 gamma-delta T cells from blood grown in culture (DOT cells). J is TRGJP2 and V is TRGV4. CDR3 loop: CATWDGRDGSDWIKTF. For the CDR3, the DNA is TGTGCCACCTGGGATGGGCGGGATGGTAGTGATTGGATCAAGACGTTT.